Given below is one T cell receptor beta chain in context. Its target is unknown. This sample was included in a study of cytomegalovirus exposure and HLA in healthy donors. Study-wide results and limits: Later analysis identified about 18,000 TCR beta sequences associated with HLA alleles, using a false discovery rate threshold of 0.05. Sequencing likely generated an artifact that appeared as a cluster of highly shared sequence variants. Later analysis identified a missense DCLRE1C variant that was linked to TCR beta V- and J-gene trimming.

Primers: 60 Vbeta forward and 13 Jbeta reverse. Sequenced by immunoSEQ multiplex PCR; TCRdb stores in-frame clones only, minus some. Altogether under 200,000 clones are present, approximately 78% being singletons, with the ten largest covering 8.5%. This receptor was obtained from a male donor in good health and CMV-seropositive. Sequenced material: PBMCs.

The CDR3 sequence: CASSASLQGNEQYF. The DNA of the CDR3 is TGCGCCAGCAGTGCGTCATTACAGGGGAACGAGCAGTACTTC. This chain joins TRBV10-1 and TRBJ2-7; 7 bases match TRBD1. V shed 4 bases and J 5 bases; nucleotides not matched to a gene: 8. The germline V gene encodes CDR1 WNHNN and CDR2 SYGVQD (reference sequence). The CDR3 is 14 amino acids.